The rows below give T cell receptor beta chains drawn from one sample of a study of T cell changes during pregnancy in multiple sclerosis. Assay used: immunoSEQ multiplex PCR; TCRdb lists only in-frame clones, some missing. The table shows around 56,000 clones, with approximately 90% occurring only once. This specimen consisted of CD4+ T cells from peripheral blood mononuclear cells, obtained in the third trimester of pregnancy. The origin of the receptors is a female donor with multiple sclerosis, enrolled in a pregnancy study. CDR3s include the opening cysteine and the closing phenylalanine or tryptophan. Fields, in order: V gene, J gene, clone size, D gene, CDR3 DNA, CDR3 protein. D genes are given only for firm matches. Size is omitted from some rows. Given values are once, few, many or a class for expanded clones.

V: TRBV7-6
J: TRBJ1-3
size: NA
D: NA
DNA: TGTGCCAGCAGCTTAGCGGGACTCCGAGACTCTGGAAACACCATATATTTT
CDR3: CASSLAGLRDSGNTIYF

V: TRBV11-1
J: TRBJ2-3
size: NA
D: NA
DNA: TGTGCCAGCAGCCTGGGTCTTGACAGAACGCCGCAGTATTTT
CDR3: CASSLGLDRTPQYF

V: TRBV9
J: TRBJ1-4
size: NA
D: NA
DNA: TGTGCCAGCAGCGTAGGAGGCGGGACGAATGAAAAACTGTTTTTT
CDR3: CASSVGGGTNEKLFF

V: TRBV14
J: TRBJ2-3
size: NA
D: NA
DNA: TGTGCCAGCAGCCACGGGTGGCGAAACGACTACACAGATACGCAGTATTTT
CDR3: CASSHGWRNDYTDTQYF

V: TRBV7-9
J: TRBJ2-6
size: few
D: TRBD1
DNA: TGTGCCAGCAGCTTATGGCCAGGGGGCGCGGAAGGGGCCAACGTCCTGACTTTC
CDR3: CASSLWPGGAEGANVLTF

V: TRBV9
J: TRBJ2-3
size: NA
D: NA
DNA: TGTGCCAGCAGCCTGGACAGTAGCACAGATACGCAGTATTTT
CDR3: CASSLDSSTDTQYF

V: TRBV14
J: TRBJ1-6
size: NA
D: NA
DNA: TGTGCCAGCAGCCTAATAAGCGTGACAGGCTACTATAATTCACCCCTCCACTTT
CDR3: CASSLISVTGYYNSPLHF

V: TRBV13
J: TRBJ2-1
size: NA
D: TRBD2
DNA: TGTGCCAGCAGCCCTGGACTAGCGATCTTATACAATGAGCAGTTCTTC
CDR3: CASSPGLAILYNEQFF

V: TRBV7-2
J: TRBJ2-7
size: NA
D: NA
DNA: TGTGCCAGCAGCTCCGCCTCATCGGGGGAGTCCTACGAGCAGTACTTC
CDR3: CASSSASSGESYEQYF

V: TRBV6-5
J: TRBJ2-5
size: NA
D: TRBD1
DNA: TGTGCCAGCAGTTACGGGAGAAAACAGGGGGCAGAGACCCAGTACTTC
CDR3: CASSYGRKQGAETQYF

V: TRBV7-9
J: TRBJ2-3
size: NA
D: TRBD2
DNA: TGTGCCAGCAGCCCCGGACTAGTGTCCACCTTTAGTACGCAGTATTTT
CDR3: CASSPGLVSTFSTQYF

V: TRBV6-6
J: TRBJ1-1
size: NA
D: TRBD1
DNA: TGTGCCAGCAGTTACCCGCAACAGGGGGTGGACACTGAAGCTTTCTTT
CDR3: CASSYPQQGVDTEAFF

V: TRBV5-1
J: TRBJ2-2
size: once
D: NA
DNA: TGCGCCAGCAGCTTGGTGGCTAGTTCCACCGGGGAGCTGTTTTTT
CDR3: CASSLVASSTGELFF

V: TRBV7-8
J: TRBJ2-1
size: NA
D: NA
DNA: TGTGCCAGCAGCCGTAGCGATGGGTCCTACAATGAGCAGTTCTTC
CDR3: CASSRSDGSYNEQFF

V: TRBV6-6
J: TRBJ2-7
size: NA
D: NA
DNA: TGTGCCAGCAGTTACGGGGGGACAGCGTACGAGCAGTACTTC
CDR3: CASSYGGTAYEQYF

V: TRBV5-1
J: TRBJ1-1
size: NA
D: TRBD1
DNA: TGCGCCAGCAGCTGGGCGACAGGGGGGAACACTGAAGCTTTCTTT
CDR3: CASSWATGGNTEAFF

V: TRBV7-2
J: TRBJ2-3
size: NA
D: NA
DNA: TGTACCAGCAGCTCCGATGGGCAGACTACCGCAGATACGCAGTATTTT
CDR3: CTSSSDGQTTADTQYF

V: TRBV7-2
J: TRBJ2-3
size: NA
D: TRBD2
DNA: TGTGCCAGCAGCCAAACTCTCACTAGCGGGGGGGCAGATACGCAGTATTTT
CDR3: CASSQTLTSGGADTQYF

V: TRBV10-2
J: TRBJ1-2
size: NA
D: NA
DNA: TGCGCCAGCAGAGAAACGGGGAATGACTATGGCTACACCTTC
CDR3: CASRETGNDYGYTF

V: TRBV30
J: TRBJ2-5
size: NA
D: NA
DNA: TGTGCCTGGAGTGGGAGGGGCCCCCAAGAGACCCAGTACTTC
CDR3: CAWSGRGPQETQYF

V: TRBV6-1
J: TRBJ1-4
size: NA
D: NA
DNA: TGTGCCAGCAGTGAAGGAATAATAGGGGAGGGAGAAAAACTGTTTTTT
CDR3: CASSEGIIGEGEKLFF

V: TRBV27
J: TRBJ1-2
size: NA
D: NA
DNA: TGTGCCAGCAAGATAGGGGATAATGGCTACACCTTC
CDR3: CASKIGDNGYTF

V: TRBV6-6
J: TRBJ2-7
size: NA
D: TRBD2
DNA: TGTGCCAGCGGTGTCGGGACTAGCGGGAGGATCGAGCAGTACTTC
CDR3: CASGVGTSGRIEQYF

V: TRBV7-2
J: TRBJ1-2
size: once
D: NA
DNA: TGTGCCAGCAGCTCCAGGAAAGGTTACGGCTACACCTTC
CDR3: CASSSRKGYGYTF

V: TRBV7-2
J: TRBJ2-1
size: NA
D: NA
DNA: TGTGCCAGCAGCTTAGATGCGGGGTCCAATGAGCAGTTCTTC
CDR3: CASSLDAGSNEQFF

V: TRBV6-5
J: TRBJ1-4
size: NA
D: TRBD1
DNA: TGTGCCAGCAGTTGGGACAGACAGAATGAAAAACTGTTTTTT
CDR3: CASSWDRQNEKLFF

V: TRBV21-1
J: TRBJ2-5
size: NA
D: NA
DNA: TGTGCCAGCACCCCAAGGGGGAACCAAGAGACCCAGTACTTC
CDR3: CASTPRGNQETQYF

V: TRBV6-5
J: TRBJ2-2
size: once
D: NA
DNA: TGTGCCAGCAGGAGGGTCGGGGAGCTGTTTTTT
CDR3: CASRRVGELFF

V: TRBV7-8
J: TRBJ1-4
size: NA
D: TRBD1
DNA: TGTGCCAGCAGCCCCAGGACAGGGATTAATGAAAAACTGTTTTTT
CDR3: CASSPRTGINEKLFF

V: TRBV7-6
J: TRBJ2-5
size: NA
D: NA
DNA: TGTGCCAGCAGCCCCTCGTTGCGGGATGAAGAGACCCAGTACTTC
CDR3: CASSPSLRDEETQYF

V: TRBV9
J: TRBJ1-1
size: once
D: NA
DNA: TGTGCCAGCAGCGTAGGACAGACTCGGATGAACACTGAAGCTTTCTTT
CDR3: CASSVGQTRMNTEAFF

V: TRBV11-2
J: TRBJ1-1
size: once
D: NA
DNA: TGTGCCAGCAGCTTAGGAGTGATTATGAACACTGAAGCTTTCTTT
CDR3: CASSLGVIMNTEAFF

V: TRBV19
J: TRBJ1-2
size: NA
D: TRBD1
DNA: TGTGCCAGTAGTCATAACGGACAGGGGGCCAACTATGGCTACACCTTC
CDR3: CASSHNGQGANYGYTF